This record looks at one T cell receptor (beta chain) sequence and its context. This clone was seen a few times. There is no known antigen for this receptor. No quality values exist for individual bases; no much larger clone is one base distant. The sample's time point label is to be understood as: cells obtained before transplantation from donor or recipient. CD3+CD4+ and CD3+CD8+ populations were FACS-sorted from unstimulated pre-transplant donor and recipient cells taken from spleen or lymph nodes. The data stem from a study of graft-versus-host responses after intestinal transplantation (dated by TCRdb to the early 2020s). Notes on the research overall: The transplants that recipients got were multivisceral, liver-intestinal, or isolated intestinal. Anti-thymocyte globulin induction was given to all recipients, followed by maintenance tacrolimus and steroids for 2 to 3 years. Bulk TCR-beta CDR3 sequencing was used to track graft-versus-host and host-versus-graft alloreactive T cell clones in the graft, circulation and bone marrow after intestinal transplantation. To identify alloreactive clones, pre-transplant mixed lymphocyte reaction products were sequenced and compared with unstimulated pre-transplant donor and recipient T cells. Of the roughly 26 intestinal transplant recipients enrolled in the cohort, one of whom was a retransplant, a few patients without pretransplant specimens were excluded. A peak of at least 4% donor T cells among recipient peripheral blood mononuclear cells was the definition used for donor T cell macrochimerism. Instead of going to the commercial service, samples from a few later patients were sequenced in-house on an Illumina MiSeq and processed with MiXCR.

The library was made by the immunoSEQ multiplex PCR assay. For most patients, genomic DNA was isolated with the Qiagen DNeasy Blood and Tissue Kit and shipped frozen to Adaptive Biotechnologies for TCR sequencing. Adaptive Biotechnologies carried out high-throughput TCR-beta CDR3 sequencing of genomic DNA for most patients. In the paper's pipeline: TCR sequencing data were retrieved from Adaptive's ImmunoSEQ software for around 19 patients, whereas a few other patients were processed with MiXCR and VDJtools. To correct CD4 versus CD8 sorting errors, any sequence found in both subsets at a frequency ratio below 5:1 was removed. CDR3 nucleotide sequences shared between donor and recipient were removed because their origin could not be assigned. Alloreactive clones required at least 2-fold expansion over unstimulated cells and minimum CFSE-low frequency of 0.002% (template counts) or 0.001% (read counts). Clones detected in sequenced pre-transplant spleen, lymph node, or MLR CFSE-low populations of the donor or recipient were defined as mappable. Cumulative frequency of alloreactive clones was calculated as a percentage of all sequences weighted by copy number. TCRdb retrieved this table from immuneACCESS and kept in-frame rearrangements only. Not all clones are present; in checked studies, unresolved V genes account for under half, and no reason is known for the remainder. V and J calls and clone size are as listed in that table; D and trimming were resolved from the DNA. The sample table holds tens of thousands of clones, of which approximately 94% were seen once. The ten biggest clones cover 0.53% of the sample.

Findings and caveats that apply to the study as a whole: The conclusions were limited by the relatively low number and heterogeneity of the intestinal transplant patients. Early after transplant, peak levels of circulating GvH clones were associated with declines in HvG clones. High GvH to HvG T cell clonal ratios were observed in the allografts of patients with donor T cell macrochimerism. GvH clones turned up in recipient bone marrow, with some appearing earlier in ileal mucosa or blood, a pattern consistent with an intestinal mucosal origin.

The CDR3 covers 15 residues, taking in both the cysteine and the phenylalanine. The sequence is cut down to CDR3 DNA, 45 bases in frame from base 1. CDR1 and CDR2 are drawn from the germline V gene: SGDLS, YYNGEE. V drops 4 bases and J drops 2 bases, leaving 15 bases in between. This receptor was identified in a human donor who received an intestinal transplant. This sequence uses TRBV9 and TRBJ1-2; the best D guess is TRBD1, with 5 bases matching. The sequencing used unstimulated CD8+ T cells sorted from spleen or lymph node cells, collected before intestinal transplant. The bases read TGTGCCAGCAGCCCTGGGGGGGGAGGGAACTATGGCTACACCTTC. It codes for CASSPGGGGNYGYTF.